This T cell receptor beta chain was captured by sequencing in a study of human T cells and chemical hapten exposure. Study summary: Patch tests delivered 0.01% DPC to the upper back and were evaluated at 6 days. TCR yields differed between samples (mainly from small differences in pooled library volume).

The CDR3 totals 17 residues. Germline lookup yields CDR1 SGHNT and CDR2 YYREEE (reference sequence). With 0 bases clipped from V and 6 bases from J, the junction kept 15 bases outside the gene matches. TCRdb processed the RACE reads anew with MiXCR; each CDR3 protein has one entry. The sample comprises some 32,000 distinct CDR3 sequences, 5.5% to 6.5% of which are singletons, and about 6% rests with the top ten. Specified time point: patch test 3, about 24 weeks after DPC sensitization. Regarding treatment: therapeutic diphenylcyclopropenone sensitization with weekly scalp DPC. The table lists this clonotype with many counts.

The V call is TRBV5-4, the J call TRBJ2-7, with 7 bases that match TRBD2. This TCR derives from a man younger than 45 with alopecia areata. Some clones in this sample may be carry-over from other donors' samples. This sample comprised whole blood, obtained in connection with sensitization to the hapten diphenylcyclopropenone (DPC). CDR3 sequence (DNA): TGTGCCAGCAGCTTGGTGATAGGGCGGGAGAGGATCGGCGAGCAGTACTTC. Its translation: CASSLVIGRERIGEQYF. Drawing the rest from reference TRBV5-4 and TRBJ2-7, the complete variable domain is ETGVTQSPTHLIKTRGQQVTLRCSSQSGHNTVSWYQQALGQGPQFIFQYYREEENGRGNFPPRFSGLQFPNYSSELNVNALELDDSALYLCASSLVIGRERIGEQYFGPGTRLTVT.